This TCR beta chain was profiled in a study of response to subunit inactivated influenza vaccine. TCRdb reprocessed the RT-PCR reads with MiXCR, giving one entry per CDR3 protein. The sample has about 520,000 distinct CDR3 sequences, about 25% seen once. From germline, CDR1 is SNHLY and CDR2 FYNNEI. The CDR3 extends over 15 amino acids. J was trimmed by 10 bases and V by 6 bases; bases with no gene match: 13. Findings of the study overall: Authors suggested seasonal influenza vaccinations each recruit few new T cells.

As to this clonotype: The antigen is unknown.

The receptor's source is a man in his fifties or sixties who received an inactivated influenza vaccine. The sample was CD4+ T cells sorted from PBMCs, taken less than 6 days after vaccination. J is TRBJ2-1 and V is TRBV2; TRBD2 matches at 9 bases. CDR3 loop: CASSRLAEQNGEQFF. The DNA for the CDR3 is TGTGCCAGCAGCAGACTAGCGGAGCAAAACGGGGAGCAGTTCTTC.